A single sample gave rise to the 26 T cell receptor beta chains below, sequenced in a study of blood T cell repertoires in COVID-19. Clones were sequenced by immunoSEQ multiplex PCR, and TCRdb holds only the in-frame ones, with some missing. The table lists fewer than 450,000 clones, about 90% of them singletons. The specimen was peripheral blood. These receptors originate from a woman aged 18-29 years who had recovered from COVID-19.

This clone was counted a single time. The genes are TRBV6-6 and TRBJ2-7, with 9 bases fitting TRBD2. V was clipped by 5 bases and J by 3 bases; unmatched bases: 8. Per germline, CDR1 MNHNY and CDR2 SVGAGI (reference sequence). This CDR3 is 15 amino acids long. This CDR3 reads CASSRLADGIYEQYV. The CDR3 region has the DNA TGTGCCAGCAGTCGACTAGCGGATGGAATCTACGAGCAGTACGTC.

The chain combines TRBV5-6 with TRBJ2-7; TRBD2 matches at 8 bases. The germline V gene has CDR1 SGHDT and CDR2 YYEEEE. There are 12 residues in the CDR3. V gave up 2 bases and J gave up 7 bases; unmatched junction bases: 2. The CDR3 here is CASSFGLAEQYV. In DNA form, the CDR3 reads TGTGCCAGCAGCTTTGGACTAGCTGAGCAGTACGTC.

V is TRBV4-3 and J is TRBJ1-5, with a tentative D call TRBD1 (6 bases). With 3 bases removed from V and 9 bases from J, the gap between germline ends came to 18 bases. This CDR3 has 15 amino acids. CDR1 and CDR2 (germline): LGHNA, YSLEER. The CDR3 sequence is CASSQGSGVAGPQHF. In DNA, the CDR3 is TGCGCCAGCAGCCAGGGCTCAGGGGTAGCGGGGCCCCAGCATTTT.

V gene TRBV5-8 combines with J gene TRBJ2-5, with D perhaps matching TRBD2 (6 bases). Deletions cut 4 bases from V and 2 bases from J, with 15 bases between. The germline gives CDR1 SGHTS, CDR2 YDEGEE. CDR3 length equals 15 residues. CDR3 amino acids: CASSQAFGTQETQYF. The CDR3 bases are TGTGCCAGCAGCCAGGCTTTCGGGACTCAAGAGACCCAGTACTTC. Looking up the rest from reference TRBV5-8 and TRBJ2-5 gives the full variable domain: EAGVTQSPTHLIKTRGQQATLRCSPISGHTSVYWYQQALGLGLQFLLWYDEGEERNRGNFPPRFSGRQFPNYSSELNVNALELEDSALYLCASSQAFGTQETQYFGPGTRLLVL.

The rearrangement links TRBV7-9 to TRBJ2-7; 9 positions match TRBD2. Germline V lookup: CDR1 SEHNR, CDR2 FQNEAQ (reference sequence). The V segment lost 0 bases and the J segment 4 bases; nucleotides outside the gene matches: 1. The CDR3 length is 14 residues. CDR3 sequence reads: CASSLASGGYEQYV. CDR3 sequence (DNA): TGTGCCAGCAGCTTAGCTAGCGGGGGTTACGAGCAGTACGTC.

This clone occurred once. The DNA of the CDR3 is TGTGCCAGCAGCTTAGAGCGCAACTACACCTTC. Its protein product is CASSLERNYTF. The chain couples TRBV7-9 to TRBJ1-2; D is ambiguous. V gave up 1 base and J gave up 10 bases, with 7 bases separating them. Germline CDR1 and CDR2: SEHNR and FQNEAQ (reference sequence). The CDR3 covers 11 residues.

This chain connects TRBV7-2 to TRBJ2-1; maybe TRBD1 (5 bases). This CDR3 is built from 16 residues. V shed 1 base and J shed 1 base, with 11 bases lying between them. The germline CDR1 and CDR2 sequences are SGHTA and FQGNSA. In DNA, the CDR3 is TGTGCCAGCAGCTTAGATCGCAGGGCGTCCTACAATGAGCAGTTCTTC. This sequence encodes CASSLDRRASYNEQFF.

The chain couples TRBV9 to TRBJ2-3; 9 bases map to TRBD2. The J segment lost 0 bases and the V segment lost 2 bases, leaving 4 bases of the junction unmatched. Germline CDR1 and CDR2: SGDLS and YYNGEE. The length of the CDR3 is 16 residues. The CDR3 reads CASSVSGSGSTDTQYF. The CDR3 coding sequence is TGTGCCAGCAGCGTTAGCGGGAGTGGCAGCACAGATACGCAGTATTTT.

This chain links TRBV5-1 with TRBJ1-1; the D is unclear. CDR3 length: 13 residues. Germline loops: CDR1 SGHRS, CDR2 YFSETQ. V was trimmed by 2 bases and J by 1 base, leaving 6 bases between them. CDR3 DNA sequence: TGCGCCAGCAGCTTTGTCTCGAACACTGAAGCTTTCTTT. It encodes CASSFVSNTEAFF.

The sample holds one count of this clone. The rearrangement links TRBV18 to TRBJ1-2; TRBD1 matches 10 bases. CDR3 length: 16 amino acids. Trimming took 2 bases from V and 3 from J; bases not matched to a gene: 6. Germline V gene lookup returns CDR1 KGHSH and CDR2 LQKENI. CDR3 sequence: CASSPMTGGADYGYTF. The CDR3 DNA follows: TGTGCCAGCTCACCAATGACAGGGGGCGCAGACTATGGCTACACCTTC.

V and J are TRBV10-3 and TRBJ2-2; no firm D call. Germline V gives CDR1 ENHRY, CDR2 SYGVKD. The CDR3 covers 12 residues. Trimming took 3 bases from V and 8 from J, leaving 7 bases between them. CDR3 sequence: CAISDETGELFF. The CDR3, as DNA: TGTGCCATCAGTGATGAGACAGGGGAGCTGTTTTTT.

The CDR3 is CAIRGVDEKLFF. CDR3 bases: TGTGCCATCAGGGGAGTAGATGAAAAACTGTTTTTT. The chain recombines TRBV6-5 with TRBJ1-4; D perhaps matches TRBD1 (6 bases). The CDR3 length is 12 residues. Looked up from germline, CDR1 is MNHEY and CDR2 is SVGAGI. Deletions cut 10 bases from V and 6 bases from J, with 12 bases between.

The chain combines TRBV6-2 or TRBV6-3 with TRBJ2-7, with D uncertain. V dropped 5 bases and J dropped 0 bases, with 5 bases sitting between them. CDR3 size: 12 residues. From germline, CDR1 is MNHEY and CDR2 SVGEGT. CDR3 region: CASSPSSYEQYV. DNA of the CDR3: TGTGCCAGCAGTCCGAGCTCCTACGAGCAGTACGTC.

A single count supports this clone. The chain is built from TRBV7-2 and TRBJ2-5, with a tentative D call TRBD2 (5 bases). V was shortened by 0 bases and J by 5 bases, with 10 bases between the two germline ends. Germline CDR1 and CDR2: SGHTA and FQGNSA. The CDR3 sequence is 14 residues long. The CDR3 sequence: CASSLAGAGETQYF. CDR3 DNA: TGTGCCAGCAGCTTAGCGGGAGCTGGGGAGACCCAGTACTTC.

This rearrangement joins TRBV29-1 to TRBJ2-7, with D tentatively TRBD1 (5 bases). Germline CDR1 and CDR2: SQVTM and ANQGSEA. The V and J ends lost 8 bases and 0 bases respectively, with 11 bases between them. There are 12 residues in the CDR3. The CDR3 bases are TGCAGCCACAGGAAACCCTCCTACGAGCAGTACGTC. Its translation is CSHRKPSYEQYV.

This chain links TRBV11-2 with TRBJ2-5; 9 bases are shared with TRBD2. The V and J ends lost 6 bases and 4 bases, in that order; junction bases with no gene match: 9. Germline loops: CDR1 SGHAT, CDR2 FQNNGV. CDR3 length: 15 residues. For the CDR3, the DNA is TGTGCCAGCAGATCTAATAGCGGGAGTGGAGAGACCCAGTACTTC. Amino acid sequence: CASRSNSGSGETQYF.

This chain uses TRBV10-3 with TRBJ1-1; 8 bases are a match to TRBD1. V lost 4 bases and J lost 5; bases outside the gene matches: 9. CDR1 ENHRY and CDR2 SYGVKD come from the germline V gene. The length of the CDR3 is 15 residues. Written as DNA, the CDR3 is TGTGCCATCAGTGTCGGCCAGGGGGCGCGAACTGAAGCTTTCTTT. Its protein product is CAISVGQGARTEAFF.

The rearrangement uses TRBV11-2 and TRBJ2-1; D may be TRBD2 (5 bases). This CDR3 has 16 residues. V was pared by 5 bases and J by 1 base, with 15 bases between. Germline loops: CDR1 SGHAT, CDR2 FQNNGV. The CDR3 loop is CASSRGLAESYNEQFF. CDR3 nucleotides: TGTGCCAGCAGCCGAGGGTTAGCCGAGTCCTACAATGAGCAGTTCTTC.

This sequence joins TRBV28 and TRBJ1-6; maybe TRBD1 (6 bases). The CDR3 length is 16 residues. The germline V and J ends were trimmed by 3 bases and 7 bases, with 16 bases remaining between them. From germline, CDR1 is MDHEN and CDR2 SYDVKM. The CDR3 reads CASSFYWDNTNSPLHF. CDR3 nucleotide sequence: TGTGCCAGCAGTTTTTATTGGGACAACACAAATTCACCCCTCCACTTT.

This chain uses TRBV7-2 with TRBJ1-1; the D gene is possibly TRBD1 (5 bases). The V gene's germline CDR1 is SGHTA and CDR2 FQGNSA. Trimming took 4 bases from V and 3 from J, leaving 15 bases between them. The CDR3 covers 15 residues. CDR3 residues: CASSSRRGGDTEAFF. The DNA of the CDR3 is TGTGCCAGCAGCTCCCGACGGGGAGGGGACACTGAAGCTTTCTTT.

The chain has TRBV7-9 and TRBJ1-2, with D maybe TRBD1 (5 bases). CDR3 length: 17 amino acids. The V and J ends lost 8 bases and 5 bases respectively, with 27 bases between them. CDR1 SEHNR and CDR2 FQNEAQ come from the germline V gene (reference sequence). The CDR3 loop is CASGGTLQAQRGYGYTF. As DNA, the CDR3 is TGTGCCAGCGGAGGGACCTTACAGGCGCAAAGGGGTTATGGCTACACCTTC.

Only one count was recorded for this clone. This chain joins TRBV2 and TRBJ1-2; TRBD1 is a possible D gene (5 bases). Looked up from germline, CDR1 is SNHLY and CDR2 is FYNNEI. The V end was cut by 0 bases, the J end by 5 bases, with 7 bases between. This CDR3 spans 13 amino acids. CDR3 residues: CASSEARVYGYTF. In nucleotides, the CDR3 is TGTGCCAGCAGTGAAGCCAGGGTATATGGCTACACCTTC.

The chain combines TRBV11-3 with TRBJ2-1; 9 bases map to TRBD2. Germline assignment: CDR1 SGHNT and CDR2 YENEEA. V lost 5 bases and J lost 4; bases outside the gene matches: 21. CDR3 length: 20 residues. The DNA of the CDR3 is TGTGCCAGCAGCCCTGCCATTACGGACCTAGCGGGACAAGTTTACAATGAGCAGTTCTTC. Amino acid sequence: CASSPAITDLAGQVYNEQFF.

This clone was counted once. DNA of the CDR3: TGCGCCAGCAAACCATTCCCCCAGGCCGGGGGGGAGCAGTACGTC. Its translation is CASKPFPQAGGEQYV. V usage is TRBV5-1 and J usage is TRBJ2-7, with TRBD2 matching 7 bases. The length of the CDR3 is 15 residues. Germline loops: CDR1 SGHRS, CDR2 YFSETQ. Trimming removed 6 bases from V and 7 bases from J; junction bases left unmatched: 16.

The chain joins TRBV7-9 to TRBJ1-2; D is ambiguous. Trimming cost V 0 bases and J 4 bases, with 12 bases left between them. Per germline, CDR1 SEHNR and CDR2 FQNEAQ (reference sequence). The CDR3 length is 15 residues. The CDR3 DNA is TGTGCCAGCAGCTTAGCCCTACCGATAACCTATGGCTACACCTTC. This translates into CASSLALPITYGYTF.

The chain has TRBV6-2 or TRBV6-3 and TRBJ2-7, with TRBD2 identical over 8 bases. Trimming took 4 bases from V and 4 from J; bases not matched to a gene: 6. Germline assignment: CDR1 MNHEY and CDR2 SVGEGT. The CDR3 totals 14 residues. The CDR3 region has the DNA TGTGCCAGCAGTTTTAGCGGGAACCTGTACGAGCAGTACGTC. Protein sequence: CASSFSGNLYEQYV.